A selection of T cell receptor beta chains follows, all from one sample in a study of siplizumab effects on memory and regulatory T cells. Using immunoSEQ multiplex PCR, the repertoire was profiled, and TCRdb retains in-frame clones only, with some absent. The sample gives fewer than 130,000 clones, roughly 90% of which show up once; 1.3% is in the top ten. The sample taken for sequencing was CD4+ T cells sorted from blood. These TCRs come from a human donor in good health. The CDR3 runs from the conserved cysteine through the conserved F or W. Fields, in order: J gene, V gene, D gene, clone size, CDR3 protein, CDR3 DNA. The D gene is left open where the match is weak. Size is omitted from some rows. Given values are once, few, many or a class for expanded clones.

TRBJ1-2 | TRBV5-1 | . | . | CASSLLQGPSRGYTF | TGCGCCAGCAGCCTTTTACAGGGTCCCTCTCGAGGCTACACCTTC
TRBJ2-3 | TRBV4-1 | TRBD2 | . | CASSQETLADKFSDTQYF | TGCGCCAGCAGCCAAGAAACCCTAGCGGATAAATTTTCAGATACGCAGTATTTT
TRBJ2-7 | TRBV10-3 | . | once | CAISPSDYEQYF | TGTGCCATCAGCCCCAGCGACTACGAGCAGTACTTC
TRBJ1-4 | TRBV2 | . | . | CASSEAINEKLFF | TGTGCCAGCAGTGAAGCCATAAATGAAAAACTGTTTTTT
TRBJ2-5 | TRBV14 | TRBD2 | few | CASSQWGLADQETQYF | TGTGCCAGCAGCCAATGGGGTCTAGCGGACCAAGAGACCCAGTACTTC
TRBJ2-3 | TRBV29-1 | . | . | CSIRGQTTDTQYF | TGCAGCATCCGAGGACAGACCACAGATACGCAGTATTTT
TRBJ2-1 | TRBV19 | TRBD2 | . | CASGIAGAPYNEQFF | TGTGCCAGTGGTATAGCGGGGGCCCCCTACAATGAGCAGTTCTTC
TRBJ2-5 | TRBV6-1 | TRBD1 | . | CASSGDVQGSQETQYF | TGTGCCAGCAGTGGGGACGTACAGGGGTCCCAAGAGACCCAGTACTTC
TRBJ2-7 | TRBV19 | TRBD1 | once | CASRRRTGETYEQYF | TGTGCCAGTAGGAGACGGACAGGGGAAACCTACGAGCAGTACTTC
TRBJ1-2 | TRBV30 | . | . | CAWRAGSGGYTF | TGTGCCTGGAGAGCCGGATCGGGAGGCTACACCTTC
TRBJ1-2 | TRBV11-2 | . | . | CASSPIRSAGGIGHGYTF | TGTGCCAGCAGCCCAATTCGATCAGCGGGGGGAATCGGACATGGCTACACCTTC
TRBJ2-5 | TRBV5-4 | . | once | CASSLELQTTETQYF | TGTGCCAGCAGCCTTGAACTCCAAACGACAGAGACCCAGTACTTC
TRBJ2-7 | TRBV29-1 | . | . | CSVEERSYEQYF | TGCAGCGTTGAAGAACGGAGCTACGAGCAGTACTTC
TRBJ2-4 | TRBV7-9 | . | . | CASSLSMGQNIQYF | TGTGCCAGCAGCTTATCAATGGGTCAAAACATTCAGTACTTC
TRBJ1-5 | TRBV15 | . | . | CATSRDYGGQPQHF | TGTGCCACCAGCAGAGATTACGGCGGACAGCCCCAGCATTTT
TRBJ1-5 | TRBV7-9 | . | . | CASSRSYSNQPQHF | TGTGCCAGCAGCCGGTCCTATAGCAATCAGCCCCAGCATTTT
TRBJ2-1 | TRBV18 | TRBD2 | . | CASSPYAGGSSTEQFF | TGTGCCAGCTCACCCTACGCGGGAGGTTCAAGCACTGAGCAGTTCTTC
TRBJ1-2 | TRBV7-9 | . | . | CASSFDSYGYTF | TGTGCCAGCAGCTTCGACAGCTATGGCTACACCTTC
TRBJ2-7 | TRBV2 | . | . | CASNSPSYEQYF | TGTGCCAGCAACAGCCCATCCTACGAGCAGTACTTC
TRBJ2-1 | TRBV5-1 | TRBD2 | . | CASSLMASGSLYNEQFF | TGCGCCAGCAGCTTGATGGCTAGCGGGAGTCTCTACAATGAGCAGTTCTTC
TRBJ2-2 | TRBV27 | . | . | CASSLAQRTGELFF | TGTGCCAGCAGTTTAGCCCAAAGGACCGGGGAGCTGTTTTTT
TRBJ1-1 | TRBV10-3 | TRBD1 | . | CAISVQGDTEAFF | TGTGCCATCAGTGTGCAGGGGGACACTGAAGCTTTCTTT